The clone carrying this T cell receptor beta chain was counted at least ten times. This specimen belongs to a study of T cells in Graves' hyperthyroidism and ophthalmopathy. At least 3 on the Clinical Activity Score was recorded for ophthalmopathy patients, who also had NOSPECS grade at least 4 and duration under 3 months. Germline-derived CDR1 and CDR2 are SGHVS and FNYEAQ. CDR3 size: 13 residues. Trimming left V 4 bases short and J 5 bases short, with 11 bases between. Template material for amplifying TCR beta CDR3 regions consisted of RNA transcripts. First-round RT-PCR of the TCR CDR3 relied on the HTBI primer set. TCRdb analysed the multiplex PCR reads with MiXCR anew, one entry per CDR3 protein. The profile shows fewer than 450,000 distinct CDR3 sequences, roughly 13% of them singletons.

The TCR comes from a man aged 45-60 years with Graves' ophthalmopathy. The specimen was blood. The rearrangement links TRBV7-6 to TRBJ2-5; maybe TRBD2 (6 bases). The CDR3 nucleotides are TGTGCCAGCAGCTGGGGGGTTTCGGAGACCCAGTACTTC. This codes for CASSWGVSETQYF.